This T cell receptor (beta chain) was captured by sequencing in a study of cytomegalovirus exposure and HLA in healthy donors. Background on the study: Among the 350 to 500 donors who were genotyped, about 80% fell in the genetic ancestry cluster that is associated with self-reported Caucasian donors. Findings and caveats of the study: The study flagged around 150 TCR beta chains as cytomegalovirus-associated. Indistinguishability led to the exclusion of some V segments, TRBV6-2 and TRBV6-3 included. What a later analysis reportedly showed was that an Asian-associated ancestry cluster had fewer N-insertions than the roughly 670-donor mean.

PCR employed 60 Vbeta and 13 Jbeta primers. Profiling relied on immunoSEQ multiplex PCR, and the TCRdb table lists in-frame clones only, not all of them. Here the sample spans under 200,000 clones, 65% to 80% being singletons. The CDR3 loop spans 14 amino acids. The germline gives CDR1 GTSNPN, CDR2 SVGIG (reference sequence). Between the trimmed V and J ends, which lost 1 base and 4 bases, there was a span of 13 bases. Details on this clone: The antigen is undetermined.

The sequence came from a woman in her forties or fifties in good health and CMV-seropositive. Sequencing input: PBMCs. This chain links TRBV30 with TRBJ1-1, with D possibly matching TRBD1 (5 bases). CDR3 region: CAWSDRGTGTEAFF. The CDR3 region has the DNA TGTGCCTGGAGTGACCGGGGGACGGGCACTGAAGCTTTCTTT. Combining the CDR3 with reference TRBV30 and TRBJ1-1 gives the whole variable domain SQTIHQWPATLVQPVGSPLSLECTVEGTSNPNLYWYRQAAGRGLQLLFYSVGIGQISSEVPQNLSASRPQDRQFILSSKKLLLSDSGFYLCAWSDRGTGTEAFFGQGTRLTVV.